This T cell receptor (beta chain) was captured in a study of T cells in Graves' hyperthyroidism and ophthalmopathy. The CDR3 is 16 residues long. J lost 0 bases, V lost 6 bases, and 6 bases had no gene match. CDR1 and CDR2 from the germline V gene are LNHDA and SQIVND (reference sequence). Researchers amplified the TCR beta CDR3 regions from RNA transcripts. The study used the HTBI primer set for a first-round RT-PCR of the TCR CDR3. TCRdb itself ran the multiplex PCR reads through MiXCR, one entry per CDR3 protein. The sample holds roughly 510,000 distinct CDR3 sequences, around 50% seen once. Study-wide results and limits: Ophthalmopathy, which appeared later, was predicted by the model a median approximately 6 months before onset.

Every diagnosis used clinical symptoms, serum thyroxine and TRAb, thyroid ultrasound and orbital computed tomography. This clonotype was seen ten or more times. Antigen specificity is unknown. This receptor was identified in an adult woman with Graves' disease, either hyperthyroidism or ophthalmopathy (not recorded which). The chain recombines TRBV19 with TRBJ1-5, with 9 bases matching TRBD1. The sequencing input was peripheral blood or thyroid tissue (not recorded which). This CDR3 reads CASRDRGPYSNQPQHF. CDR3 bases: TGTGCCAGTAGGGACAGGGGCCCGTATAGCAATCAGCCCCAGCATTTT. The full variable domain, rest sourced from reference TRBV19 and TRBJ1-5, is DGGITQSPKYLFRKEGQNVTLSCEQNLNHDAMYWYRQDPGQGLRLIYYSQIVNDFQKGDIAEGYSVSREKKESFPLTVTSAQKNPTAFYLCASRDRGPYSNQPQHFGDGTRLSIL.